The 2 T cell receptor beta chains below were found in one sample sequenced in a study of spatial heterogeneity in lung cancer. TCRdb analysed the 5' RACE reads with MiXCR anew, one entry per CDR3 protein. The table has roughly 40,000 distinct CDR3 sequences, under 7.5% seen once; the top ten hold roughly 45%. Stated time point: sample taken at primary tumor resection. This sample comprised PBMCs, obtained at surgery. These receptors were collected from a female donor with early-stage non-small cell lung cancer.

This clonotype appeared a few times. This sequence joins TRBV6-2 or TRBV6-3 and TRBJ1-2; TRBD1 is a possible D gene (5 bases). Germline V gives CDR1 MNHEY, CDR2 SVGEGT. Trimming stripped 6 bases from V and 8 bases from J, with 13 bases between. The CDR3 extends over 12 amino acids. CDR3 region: CASRRGDWGYTF. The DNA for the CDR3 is TGTGCCAGCAGAAGAGGGGATTGGGGCTACACCTTC.

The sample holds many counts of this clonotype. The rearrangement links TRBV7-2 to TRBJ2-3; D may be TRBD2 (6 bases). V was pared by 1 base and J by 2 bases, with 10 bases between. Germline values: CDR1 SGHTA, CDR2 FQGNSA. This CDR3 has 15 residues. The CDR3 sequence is CASSLGSGYTDTQYF. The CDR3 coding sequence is TGTGCCAGCAGCTTAGGGAGCGGGTACACAGATACGCAGTATTTT.